This T cell receptor (beta chain) derives from a study of blood T cell repertoires in COVID-19. Study-level information: The cDNA or gDNA used as material had been derived from T cells, B-cell-depleted T cells, or PBMCs.

The age range of participants was 18 to 89 years, with residence in about two dozen US areas. Researchers sorted participants into cohorts using their self-reported clinical history. Germline lookup yields CDR1 MNHEY and CDR2 SMNVEV (reference sequence). The CDR3 is 14 residues long. V lost 2 bases, J lost 2 bases, and 10 bases lay in between. Original methodology: Reference gene primer amplification gave nucleated cell count estimates. Produced via immunoSEQ multiplex PCR; TCRdb's table is partial and in-frame only. D and trimming were read from the DNA, whereas the V and J calls and clone size are those reported in that table. The sample shows around 400,000 clones, over 80% of them seen only once.

This clonotype was obtained from a woman aged 45 to 65 who had recovered from COVID-19. Sequencing used PBMCs or T cells enriched from blood (not recorded which). The gene calls are TRBV27 and TRBJ2-7; a possible D gene is TRBD1 (5 bases). CDR3 in amino acids: CASSLTGFTYEQYF. The CDR3 DNA reads as TGTGCCAGCAGTTTAACAGGTTTTACCTACGAGCAGTACTTC.